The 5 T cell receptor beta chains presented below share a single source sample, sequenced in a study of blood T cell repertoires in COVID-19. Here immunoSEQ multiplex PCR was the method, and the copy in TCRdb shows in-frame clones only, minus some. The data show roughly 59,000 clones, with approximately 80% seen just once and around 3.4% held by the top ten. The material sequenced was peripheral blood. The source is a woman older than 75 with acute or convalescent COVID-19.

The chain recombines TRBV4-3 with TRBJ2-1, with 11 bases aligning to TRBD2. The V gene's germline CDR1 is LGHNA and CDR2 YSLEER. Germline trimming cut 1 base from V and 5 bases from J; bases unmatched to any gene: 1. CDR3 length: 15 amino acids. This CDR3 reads CASSQGLAGNNEQFF. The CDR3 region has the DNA TGCGCCAGCAGCCAAGGACTAGCGGGGAACAATGAGCAGTTCTTC.

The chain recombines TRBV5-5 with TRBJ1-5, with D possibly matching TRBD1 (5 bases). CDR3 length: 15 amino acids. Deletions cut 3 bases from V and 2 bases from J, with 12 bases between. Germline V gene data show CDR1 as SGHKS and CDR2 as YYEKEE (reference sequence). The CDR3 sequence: CASSWGVGGNQPQHF. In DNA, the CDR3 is TGTGCCAGCAGCTGGGGGGTGGGAGGCAATCAGCCCCAGCATTTT.

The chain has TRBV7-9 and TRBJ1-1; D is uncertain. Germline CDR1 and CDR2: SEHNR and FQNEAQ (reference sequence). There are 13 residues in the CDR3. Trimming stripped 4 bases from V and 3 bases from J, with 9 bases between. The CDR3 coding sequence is TGTGCCAGCAGCTCCGAAGCCTACACTGAAGCTTTCTTT. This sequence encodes CASSSEAYTEAFF.

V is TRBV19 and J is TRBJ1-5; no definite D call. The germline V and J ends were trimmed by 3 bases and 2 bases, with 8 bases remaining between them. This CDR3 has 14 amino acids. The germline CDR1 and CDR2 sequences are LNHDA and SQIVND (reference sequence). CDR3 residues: CASSIGYGNQPQHF. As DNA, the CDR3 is TGTGCCAGTAGTATCGGGTATGGCAATCAGCCCCAGCATTTT.

The CDR3 sequence: CASSGGTGEEGYTF. The CDR3 DNA is TGTGCCAGCAGTGGGGGGACAGGGGAAGAGGGCTACACCTTC. The chain recombines TRBV25-1 with TRBJ1-2; 10 bases line up with TRBD1. From germline, CDR1 is MGHDK and CDR2 SYGVNS. CDR3 size: 14 residues. V gave up 4 bases and J gave up 8 bases; unmatched junction bases: 7.